These 8 T cell receptor beta chains came from one sample sequenced in a study of tumor-infiltrating lymphocytes in primary liver carcinoma. Taking about 18-30 mg of unsorted bulk tissue, the authors co-extracted RNA and DNA. From 500 ng of total RNA, TCR beta-specific cDNA was reverse-transcribed using a constant-region primer. Amplification in three nested multiplex PCR rounds with slightly modified ARM-PCR gave rise to TCR beta libraries. The first two PCR rounds used TRBV1-TRBV30 forward primers with a C-beta reverse primer, 9 to 11 cycles each. TCRdb re-called the multiplex PCR reads with MiXCR, one entry per CDR3 protein. There are around 80,000 distinct CDR3 sequences in the sample; 69% occur only once, and approximately 26% lies in the top ten. Material: tumor-adjacent normal liver tissue. Every receptor here comes from a man aged 40-55 years with primary liver carcinoma and hepatitis B virus infection.

Points on this clonotype: A much larger clone lies a single base off, so this may be a read error. A read error is likely, as this CDR3 ends without the conserved phenylalanine or tryptophan. The chain recombines TRBV29-1 with TRBJ2-7, with D maybe TRBD1 (5 bases). CDR3 length: 13 residues. Germline CDR1 reads SQVTM; CDR2 reads ANQGSEA. The V gene lost 7 bases and the J gene lost 5 bases, with 18 bases spanning the gap. The CDR3, as DNA: TGCAGCGCCCTTTTTCAGGGTCACCACGAGCAGTACCTC. This sequence encodes CSALFQGHHEQYL.

With regard to this clonotype: At one boundary the junction diverges from the germline segment, which might be a read error. The chain recombines TRBV6-2 or TRBV6-3 with TRBJ2-1; 7 bases are shared with TRBD1. The CDR3 consists of 13 residues. Germline CDR1 MNHEY, CDR2 SVGEGT. This CDR3 is CTTMGDSYNEQFF. CDR3 sequence (DNA): TGTACCACCATGGGGGACAGCTACAACGAGCAGTTCTTC.

In its sample, this clonotype was seen many times. The CDR3 DNA is TGCAGCGTTGATAGCGGGGGGTCCTACAATGAGCAGTTCTTC. This gives the protein CSVDSGGSYNEQFF. The chain is built from TRBV29-1 and TRBJ2-1; 10 bases align to TRBD2. The germline gives CDR1 SQVTM, CDR2 ANQGSEA. The CDR3 is 14 residues long. The ends lost 3 bases at V and 1 base at J; junction bases unmatched: 0.

The DNA of the CDR3 is TGCGGCTTTGAAGATCCCACGGAAGGAGGCACCTACGAGCAGTACTTC. Translation gives CGFEDPTEGGTYEQYF. The rearrangement links TRBV29-1 to TRBJ2-7; D possibly corresponds to TRBD2 (5 bases). Germline CDR1 is SQVTM and CDR2 is ANQGSEA. The CDR3 extends over 16 amino acids.

With regard to this clonotype: At one end the junction does not follow the germline gene, possibly because of a read error. J is TRBJ2-7 and V is TRBV6-1; D not resolved. CDR3 length: 11 amino acids. The germline V gene encodes CDR1 MNHNS and CDR2 SASEGT. CDR3 in amino acids: CASCETSTGRF. The DNA for the CDR3 is TGTGCCAGCTGTGAAACTTCTACCGGGCGCTTC.

The V gene is TRBV11-1, the J gene TRBJ2-1, with unresolved D. CDR1 is SGHAT, CDR2 FQDESV, per germline (reference sequence). Between the trimmed V and J ends, which lost 8 bases and 3 bases, there was a span of 8 bases. The CDR3 runs to 12 residues. The CDR3 sequence: CASVGVYNEQFF. The CDR3 DNA reads as TGTGCCAGCGTTGGGGTCTACAATGAGCAGTTCTTC.

The genes are TRBV11-1 and TRBJ2-1; tentative D call: TRBD2 (6 bases). This CDR3 contains 16 residues. Germline values: CDR1 SGHAT, CDR2 FQDESV (reference sequence). V shed 1 base and J shed 12 bases, with 22 bases lying between them. This chain's CDR3 is CASSLGLGLPTHVQFF. Here the CDR3 DNA reads TGTGCCAGCAGCTTAGGCCTGGGACTTCCTACGCATGTGCAGTTCTTC.

This clonotype turned up a few times. The germline gene is not matched at one end of the junction; a read error may be the cause. This chain connects TRBV12-3 or TRBV12-4 to TRBJ2-5; 7 bases agree with TRBD2. The CDR3 has 13 residues. This CDR3 is CASSWGQGGTLYF. CDR3 coding DNA: TGTGCCAGCAGTTGGGGTCAGGGAGGGACCCTGTACTTC.